This T cell receptor (beta chain) was found in a study of blood T cell repertoires in COVID-19. The overall study: Some COVID-19 samples were acute and others convalescent; all came from the United States, Italy and Spain. T cells, B-cell-depleted T cells, or PBMCs supplied cDNA or gDNA.

Donors in Cohort 3 who had recovered were those with two negative PCRs, healthcare professional clearance, or resolution of their symptoms. Germline V gives CDR1 SGHRS, CDR2 YFSETQ. Trimming left V 7 bases short and J 4 bases short, with 12 bases between. The CDR3 totals 14 residues. Assay used: immunoSEQ multiplex PCR; TCRdb lists only in-frame clones, some missing. The table includes a few hundred thousand clones, 88% detected once. The sequence was obtained from a woman aged 18-29 years who had recovered from COVID-19. This chain links TRBV5-1 with TRBJ1-6; possible D gene TRBD1, 5 bases. The sequenced sample was PBMCs or T cells enriched from blood (not recorded which). The CDR3 here is CASGGGEYNSPLHF. CDR3 DNA: TGCGCCAGCGGGGGAGGAGAATATAATTCACCCCTCCACTTT.